This passage covers 8 T cell receptor beta chains from one sample sequenced in a study of cytomegalovirus exposure and HLA in healthy donors. Amplification used 60 Vbeta primers and 13 Jbeta primers. Generated by immunoSEQ multiplex PCR, the TCRdb table keeps only in-frame clones and is missing some. The sample has about 130,000 clones, just under 85% seen once. Sequencing was performed on PBMCs. The receptors originated from a boy between 2 and 15 years old in good health and CMV-seronegative.

The chain uses TRBV27 and TRBJ2-2; D gene unclear. Germline values: CDR1 MNHEY, CDR2 SMNVEV (reference sequence). The CDR3 covers 12 residues. V shed 3 bases and J shed 3 bases, with 2 bases lying between them. The chain's CDR3 is CASSFYTGELFF. The CDR3 bases are TGTGCCAGCAGTTTCTACACCGGGGAGCTGTTTTTT.

The CDR3 sequence: CASSLPDPGNEQFF. The CDR3 DNA follows: TGTGCCAGCAGCTTGCCCGACCCAGGGAATGAGCAGTTCTTC. This chain uses TRBV5-4 with TRBJ2-1; possible D gene TRBD1, 5 bases. V shed 1 base and J shed 7 bases, with 12 bases lying between them. The CDR3 spans 14 residues. Germline CDR1 and CDR2: SGHNT and YYREEE (reference sequence). The full variable domain, in which reference TRBV5-4 and TRBJ2-1 provide the parts outside the CDR3, is ETGVTQSPTHLIKTRGQQVTLRCSSQSGHNTVSWYQQALGQGPQFIFQYYREEENGRGNFPPRFSGLQFPNYSSELNVNALELDDSALYLCASSLPDPGNEQFFGPGTRLTVL.

The chain employs TRBV27 and TRBJ1-3; D uncertain. V shed 6 bases and J shed 0 bases, with 9 bases lying between them. Germline CDR1 reads MNHEY; CDR2 reads SMNVEV (reference sequence). This CDR3 spans 14 amino acids. The CDR3 sequence is CASSPLRSGNTIYF. CDR3 bases: TGTGCCAGCAGCCCTCTTCGCTCTGGAAACACCATATATTTT.

The rearrangement joins TRBV5-4 to TRBJ1-1; D is ambiguous. Per the germline V gene, CDR1 is SGHNT and CDR2 is YYREEE (reference sequence). The CDR3 spans 17 residues. The ends were cut back, 1 base at V and 0 bases at J, with 16 bases in the middle. The CDR3 DNA sequence: TGTGCCAGCAGCTTGCTTGGCAGACAACTCATGAACACTGAAGCTTTCTTT. Protein product: CASSLLGRQLMNTEAFF.

The rearrangement joins TRBV4-3 to TRBJ1-1, with D maybe TRBD1 (5 bases). The germline V gene has CDR1 LGHNA and CDR2 YSLEER. V gave up 3 bases and J gave up 0 bases, with 11 bases separating them. The CDR3 contains 15 residues. The CDR3, as DNA: TGCGCCAGCAGCCACCAGGGCCTCATGAACACTGAAGCTTTCTTT. Translation gives CASSHQGLMNTEAFF.

The chain joins TRBV5-1 to TRBJ1-4, with D perhaps TRBD1 (6 bases). The CDR3 spans 14 residues. Germline lookup yields CDR1 SGHRS and CDR2 YFSETQ. Trimming pared 4 bases from V and 8 bases from J, leaving 15 bases between. The CDR3 coding sequence is TGCGCCAGCAGCCGACAGGCGGGCGAGGAAAAACTGTTTTTT. Amino acids: CASSRQAGEEKLFF.

CDR3 loop: CASSPGTGVDPGELFF. The CDR3 DNA reads as TGCGCCAGCAGCCCGGGGACAGGGGTAGACCCCGGGGAGCTGTTTTTT. The V and J genes are TRBV5-1 and TRBJ2-2, with 10 bases matching TRBD1. There are 16 residues in the CDR3. Germline CDR1 SGHRS, CDR2 YFSETQ. Unmatched junction bases numbered 9, after V lost 4 bases and J lost 6 bases.

The chain combines TRBV6-4 with TRBJ2-1, with 8 bases identical to TRBD2. The CDR3 is 15 amino acids. V shed 3 bases, J shed 3 bases, and the junction held 4 bases outside the gene matches. CDR1 and CDR2 from the germline V gene are MRHNA and SNTAGT. CDR3: CASSERSGDYNEQFF. The CDR3 bases are TGTGCCAGCAGTGAACGTAGCGGGGACTACAATGAGCAGTTCTTC.